The 32 T cell receptor beta chains below all came from one sample that was sequenced in a study of radiotherapy plus CTLA-4 blockade in lung cancer (dated by TCRdb to between 2018 and 2020). Library preparation employed the immunoSEQ multiplex PCR assay. Held by TCRdb, this immuneACCESS table contains in-frame sequences only and omits some clones. Under half of the omission traces to an unresolved V gene where checked; the cause of the rest is unknown. The sample table contains around 80,000 clones; only one count was recorded for roughly 87% of them. The top ten clones comprise 0.82% of the sample. The sequences come from peripheral blood, collected from a patient treated with radiotherapy plus ipilimumab. These receptor sequences come from a human donor with non-small cell lung cancer who had stable disease on radiotherapy plus ipilimumab.

The J gene is TRBJ2-1, the V gene TRBV14; 9 bases are a match to TRBD1. The CDR3 has 15 amino acids. Per the germline V gene, CDR1 is SGHDN and CDR2 is FVKESK. The J segment lost 4 bases and the V segment lost 7 bases, leaving 8 bases of the junction unmatched. DNA for the CDR3: TGTGCCAGCAAACCGACCGGGACAGGGTACAATGAGCAGTTCTTC. It encodes CASKPTGTGYNEQFF.

The chain has TRBV25-1 and TRBJ2-1; D ambiguous. The CDR3 spans 13 residues. Trimming left V 6 bases short and J 6 bases short, with 12 bases between. Germline V CDR1 and CDR2: MGHDK, SYGVNS. The CDR3 is CASRKVGINEQFF. CDR3 bases: TGTGCCAGCAGGAAGGTAGGGATCAATGAGCAGTTCTTC.

DNA of the CDR3: TGTGCCAGCTCACCCCTCCCGGGACAGGGTGGCGACGAGCAGTACTTC. This translates into CASSPLPGQGGDEQYF. The rearrangement joins TRBV18 to TRBJ2-7; TRBD1 matches 9 bases. There are 16 residues in the CDR3. The trim removed 3 bases at V and 5 bases at J, leaving 11 bases unmatched. CDR1 is KGHSH, CDR2 LQKENI, per germline.

This chain links TRBV11-3 with TRBJ2-1, with D perhaps given as TRBD1 or TRBD2 (5 bases each). The CDR3 sequence is 15 residues long. Per germline, CDR1 SGHNT and CDR2 YENEEA. Trimming removed 5 bases at V and 1 base at J, with 12 bases between. Here the CDR3 DNA reads TGTGCCAGCAGCCTCCAGGGCGGGTCCTACAATGAGCAGTTCTTC. It specifies CASSLQGGSYNEQFF. Full variable domain (missing parts from reference TRBV11-3 and TRBJ2-1): EAGVVQSPRYKIIEKKQPVAFWCNPISGHNTLYWYLQNLGQGPELLIRYENEEAVDDSQLPKDRFSAERLKGVDSTLKIQPAELGDSAVYLCASSLQGGSYNEQFFGPGTRLTVL.

The genes are TRBV4-1 and TRBJ2-1, with no clear D. The ends were cut back, 4 bases at V and 7 bases at J, with 17 bases in the middle. The CDR3 covers 15 residues. Looked up from germline, CDR1 is MGHRA and CDR2 is YSYEKL. The CDR3 bases are TGCGCCAGCAGCCTAGCTATGACGGAAGGAAATGAGCAGTTCTTC. Its protein product is CASSLAMTEGNEQFF.

The V call is TRBV5-6, the J call TRBJ2-3; D might be TRBD2 (6 bases). CDR3 length: 14 residues. CDR1 SGHDT and CDR2 YYEEEE come from the germline V gene. V lost 3 bases and J lost 6, with 14 bases in between. The DNA for the CDR3 is TGTGCCAGCAGCTCCCGGGGTGCGGGGGATACGCAGTATTTT. It is translated as CASSSRGAGDTQYF.

This rearrangement joins TRBV6-1 to TRBJ1-5, with unresolved D. This CDR3 contains 13 residues. Trimming shortened V by 0 bases and J by 7 bases, and 7 bases separated the two germline ends. CDR1 MNHNS and CDR2 SASEGT come from the germline V gene. The CDR3 DNA reads as TGTGCCAGCAGTGAAGCGCTTCGACAGCCCCAGCATTTT. Its protein product is CASSEALRQPQHF.

The chain employs TRBV7-2 and TRBJ1-4; maybe TRBD1 (6 bases). V was clipped by 3 bases and J by 6 bases, with 11 bases between them. This CDR3 is built from 14 residues. From germline, CDR1 is SGHTA and CDR2 FQGNSA. CDR3 coding DNA: TGTGCCAGCAGCTTTGCCAGGGGAGATGAAAAACTGTTTTTT. Translation gives CASSFARGDEKLFF.

This clone was seen once. V is TRBV15 and J is TRBJ1-4; D might be TRBD1 (5 bases). Trimming cost V 2 bases and J 8 bases, with 15 bases left between them. The CDR3 has 15 residues. Germline CDR1 is LNHNV and CDR2 is YYDKDF (reference sequence). The DNA for the CDR3 is TGTGCCACCAGCAGAACGTGGGGGTCCGGCGAAAAACTGTTTTTT. Its protein is CATSRTWGSGEKLFF.

The V call is TRBV28, the J call TRBJ1-1; TRBD1 might be the D (5 bases). Germline-derived CDR1 and CDR2 are MDHEN and SYDVKM. Trimming left V 4 bases short and J 5 bases short, with 11 bases between. The CDR3 has 13 residues. CDR3 amino acids: CASSSYRGTEAFF. In DNA, the CDR3 is TGTGCCAGCAGTTCATACCGGGGGACTGAAGCTTTCTTT.

This clone was seen a single time. The chain joins TRBV11-2 to TRBJ2-3; D may be TRBD2 (7 bases). The V end lost 4 bases, the J end lost 3 bases, and 20 bases lay between the germline ends. Germline assignment: CDR1 SGHAT and CDR2 FQNNGV. CDR3 length: 17 residues. Here the CDR3 reads CASSSPGGGAGTDTQYF. The CDR3, as DNA: TGTGCCAGCAGCTCCCCCGGTGGGGGGGCCGGGACAGATACGCAGTATTTT.

This chain joins TRBV6-6 and TRBJ2-1; 10 positions agree with TRBD2. Looked up from germline, CDR1 is MNHNY and CDR2 is SVGAGI (reference sequence). With 6 bases clipped from V and 9 bases from J, the junction kept 8 bases outside the gene matches. The CDR3 is made up of 14 amino acids. The CDR3 here is CASSSSGGAGEQFF. The CDR3 bases are TGTGCCAGCAGCTCCAGCGGGGGGGCCGGTGAGCAGTTCTTC.

The chain carries TRBV11-3 and TRBJ2-2; unclear D gene. The CDR3 has 13 residues. V was trimmed by 5 bases and J by 1 base, leaving 5 bases between them. CDR1 is SGHNT, CDR2 YENEEA, per germline. The CDR3 loop reads CASSPRNTGELFF. Written as DNA, the CDR3 is TGTGCCAGCAGCCCCAGGAACACCGGGGAGCTGTTTTTT.

The chain couples TRBV7-8 to TRBJ2-7, with 10 bases that match TRBD1. The germline gives CDR1 SGHVS, CDR2 FQNEAQ. The CDR3 extends over 14 amino acids. V dropped 3 bases and J dropped 3; count of bases not matched to a gene: 2. CDR3 region: CASSLGTGVYEQYF. DNA of the CDR3: TGTGCCAGCAGCTTGGGGACAGGGGTCTACGAGCAGTACTTC.

The genes are TRBV7-2 and TRBJ1-3; no firm D call. The germline CDR1 and CDR2 sequences are SGHTA and FQGNSA. V lost 6 bases and J lost 0, with 9 bases in between. This CDR3 has 14 residues. CDR3: CASRRTGSGNTIYF. CDR3 DNA: TGTGCCAGCAGGCGTACCGGCTCTGGAAACACCATATATTTT.

The gene calls are TRBV5-6 and TRBJ2-3, with D perhaps TRBD2 (5 bases). This CDR3 contains 13 residues. Trimming cost V 3 bases and J 9 bases, with 14 bases left between them. Germline V gene sequence: CDR1 SGHDT, CDR2 YYEEEE. The DNA for the CDR3 is TGTGCCAGCAGCTCCCGGACTTTCGGAACGCAGTATTTT. It codes for CASSSRTFGTQYF.

J is TRBJ2-1 and V is TRBV4-1; 13 nucleotides match TRBD2. This CDR3 region has 17 residues. Per germline, CDR1 MGHRA and CDR2 YSYEKL. The ends lost 4 bases at V and 10 bases at J; junction bases unmatched: 13. The CDR3 sequence is CASSRRLAGGAQWEQFF. CDR3 DNA sequence: TGCGCCAGCAGCCGCAGACTAGCGGGGGGCGCCCAATGGGAGCAGTTCTTC.

The chain is built from TRBV6-5 and TRBJ1-1, with 8 bases matching TRBD1. CDR1 MNHEY and CDR2 SVGAGI come from the germline V gene. The CDR3 is 14 amino acids. V gave up 6 bases and J gave up 7 bases; unmatched junction bases: 10. CDR3 residues: CASRPGQAANEAFF. The CDR3, as DNA: TGTGCCAGCAGGCCGGGACAGGCCGCCAATGAAGCTTTCTTT.

Regarding this clone: Other DNA sequences within the sample encode an identical CDR3. The chain couples TRBV5-1 to TRBJ2-5; D not resolved. The CDR3 has 13 residues. Germline V gives CDR1 SGHRS, CDR2 YFSETQ. V lost 0 bases to trimming and J lost 2 bases, with 5 bases between them. CDR3 nucleotides: TGCGCCAGCAGCTTGGGTCTACAAGAGACCCAGTACTTC. It yields the protein CASSLGLQETQYF.

V is TRBV2 and J is TRBJ2-5; the D call may be TRBD1 or TRBD2 (5 bases each). The CDR3 extends over 15 amino acids. CDR1 is SNHLY and CDR2 is FYNNEI in the germline V gene. The V and J ends lost 0 bases and 6 bases respectively, with 14 bases between them. CDR3 region: CASSEASGTIKTQYF. In DNA form, the CDR3 reads TGTGCCAGCAGTGAAGCTTCCGGGACGATCAAGACCCAGTACTTC.

The gene calls are TRBV5-1 and TRBJ2-2, with D perhaps being TRBD1 or TRBD2 (6 bases each). The CDR3 runs to 15 residues. V lost 0 bases and J lost 4, with 10 bases in between. Germline CDR1 SGHRS, CDR2 YFSETQ. CDR3 residues: CASSLDGGATGELFF. The CDR3 DNA sequence: TGCGCCAGCAGCTTGGACGGGGGCGCCACCGGGGAGCTGTTTTTT.

The chain employs TRBV5-1 and TRBJ1-3; tentatively, D is TRBD1 (5 bases). The germline gives CDR1 SGHRS, CDR2 YFSETQ. This CDR3 region has 20 residues. Trimming stripped 0 bases from V and 0 bases from J, with 22 bases between. The DNA of the CDR3 is TGCGCCAGCAGCTTGGGTTCAGGGAGCACTTCGGTTGGCTCTGGAAACACCATATATTTT. Translation gives CASSLGSGSTSVGSGNTIYF.

The chain links TRBV27 to TRBJ1-1; D is undetermined. V was trimmed by 5 bases and J by 5 bases, leaving 15 bases between them. Germline V lookup: CDR1 MNHEY, CDR2 SMNVEV (reference sequence). CDR3 size: 14 residues. This chain's CDR3 is CASSPLPTVTEAFF. In DNA, the CDR3 is TGTGCCAGCAGTCCCCTGCCGACGGTAACTGAAGCTTTCTTT.

The chain joins TRBV30 to TRBJ2-3; 8 bases are a match to TRBD2. Germline values: CDR1 GTSNPN, CDR2 SVGIG (reference sequence). The V and J ends lost 0 bases and 1 base, in that order; junction bases with no gene match: 3. The CDR3 runs to 15 residues. CDR3 amino acids: CAWSVRAGGTDTQYF. The DNA of the CDR3 is TGTGCCTGGAGTGTACGAGCGGGAGGCACAGATACGCAGTATTTT.

The chain uses TRBV10-1 and TRBJ1-6; TRBD1 matches 7 bases. Losses at the gene ends were 2 bases for V and 8 bases for J; bases not matched to a gene: 15. Germline-derived CDR1 and CDR2 are WNHNN and SYGVQD (reference sequence). The CDR3 sequence is 18 residues long. The CDR3 sequence: CASSEPLPGTEFDSPLHF. The CDR3 DNA is TGCGCCAGCAGTGAGCCCCTCCCCGGGACAGAGTTCGATTCACCCCTCCACTTT.

V gene TRBV30 combines with J gene TRBJ1-6; 10 bases are a match to TRBD1. CDR3 length equals 13 residues. Losses at the gene ends were 8 bases for V and 11 bases for J; bases not matched to a gene: 9. CDR1 is GTSNPN, CDR2 SVGIG, per germline (reference sequence). The CDR3 DNA reads TGTGCCGCCCGGGGGGACAGGGGTGCACCCCTCCACTTT. This gives the protein CAARGDRGAPLHF. Based on the CDR3 plus reference TRBV30 and TRBJ1-6, the full variable domain is SQTIHQWPATLVQPVGSPLSLECTVEGTSNPNLYWYRQAAGRGLQLLFYSVGIGQISSEVPQNLSASRPQDRQFILSSKKLLLSDSGFYLCAARGDRGAPLHFGNGTRLTVT.

V is TRBV29-1 and J is TRBJ1-2; 7 bases match TRBD1. Per the germline V gene, CDR1 is SQVTM and CDR2 is ANQGSEA. The V and J ends lost 6 bases and 8 bases, in that order; junction bases with no gene match: 9. The length of the CDR3 is 12 residues. The CDR3 spells CSVPGGRGGYTF. The CDR3 DNA follows: TGCAGCGTCCCAGGGGGTCGGGGCGGCTACACCTTC.

There are a few counts of this clone. The chain uses TRBV18 and TRBJ1-1; D may be TRBD1 (5 bases). The germline V gene has CDR1 KGHSH and CDR2 LQKENI. The CDR3 length is 14 residues. Trimming cost V 2 bases and J 3 bases, with 10 bases left between them. The CDR3 region is CASSPFGGDTEAFF. The CDR3 nucleotides read TGTGCCAGCTCACCATTCGGGGGAGACACTGAAGCTTTCTTT.

The genes are TRBV29-1 and TRBJ2-3; D assignment may be TRBD1 or TRBD2 (6 bases each). The V and J ends lost 7 bases and 5 bases respectively, with 10 bases between them. From germline, CDR1 is SQVTM and CDR2 ANQGSEA. The CDR3 runs 11 residues. CDR3 amino acids: CSGGAVDTQYF. CDR3 coding DNA: TGCAGCGGGGGGGCCGTAGATACGCAGTATTTT.

This chain joins TRBV30 and TRBJ1-1; tentative D call: TRBD1 (6 bases). Germline-derived CDR1 and CDR2 are GTSNPN and SVGIG (reference sequence). V was clipped by 3 bases and J by 5 bases, with 19 bases between them. CDR3 length: 15 residues. The CDR3 here is CAWRAYTGSLTEAFF. The CDR3 DNA is TGTGCCTGGAGAGCATATACAGGGAGTCTGACTGAAGCTTTCTTT.

This clone was seen only a few times. The rearrangement joins TRBV5-1 to TRBJ2-5; D is ambiguous. V shed 0 bases and J shed 1 base, with 7 bases lying between them. CDR1 SGHRS and CDR2 YFSETQ come from the germline V gene. The CDR3 is 14 amino acids. This CDR3 is CASSLGDLQETQYF. The CDR3 DNA follows: TGCGCCAGCAGCTTGGGGGATCTCCAAGAGACCCAGTACTTC.

The chain recombines TRBV11-2 with TRBJ1-1, with a possible D match to TRBD1 (5 bases). Trimming shortened V by 2 bases and J by 4 bases, and 8 bases separated the two germline ends. This CDR3 is built from 13 residues. Germline V gives CDR1 SGHAT, CDR2 FQNNGV. The CDR3 protein is CASSLTRATEAFF. The CDR3 nucleotides are TGTGCCAGCAGCTTAACCAGGGCCACTGAAGCTTTCTTT.